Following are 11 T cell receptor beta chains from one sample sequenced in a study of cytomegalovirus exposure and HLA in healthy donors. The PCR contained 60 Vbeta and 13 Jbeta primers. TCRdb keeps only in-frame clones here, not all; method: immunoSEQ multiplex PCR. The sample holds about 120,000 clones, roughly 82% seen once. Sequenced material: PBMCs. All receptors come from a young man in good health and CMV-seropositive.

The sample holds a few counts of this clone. CDR3 amino acids: CASSLIDGGSEKLFF. The CDR3 nucleotides are TGCGCCAGCAGCCTAATTGACGGGGGGAGTGAAAAACTGTTTTTT. The chain carries TRBV5-1 and TRBJ1-4; TRBD1 might be the D (5 bases). Trimming took 4 bases from V and 7 from J, leaving 17 bases between them. The CDR3 loop spans 15 amino acids. Per germline, CDR1 SGHRS and CDR2 YFSETQ.

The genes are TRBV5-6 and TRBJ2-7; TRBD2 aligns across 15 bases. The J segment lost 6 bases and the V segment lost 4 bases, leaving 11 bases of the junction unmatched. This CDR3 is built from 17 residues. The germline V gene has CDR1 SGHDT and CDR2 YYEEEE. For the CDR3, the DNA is TGTGCCAGCAGCCCATACTGGACTAGCGGGAGGGTTCGCGAGCAGTACTTC. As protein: CASSPYWTSGRVREQYF.

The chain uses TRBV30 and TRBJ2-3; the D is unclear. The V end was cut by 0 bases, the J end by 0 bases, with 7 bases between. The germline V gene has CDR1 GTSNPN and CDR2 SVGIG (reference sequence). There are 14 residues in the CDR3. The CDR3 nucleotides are TGTGCCTGGAGTGTACGCGTGAGCACAGATACGCAGTATTTT. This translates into CAWSVRVSTDTQYF.

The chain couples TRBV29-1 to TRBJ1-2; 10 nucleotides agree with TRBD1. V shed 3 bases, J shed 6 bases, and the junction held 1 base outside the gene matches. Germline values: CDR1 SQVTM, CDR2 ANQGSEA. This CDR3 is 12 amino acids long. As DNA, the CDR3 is TGCAGCGTTGACGGACAGGGGGATGGCTACACCTTC. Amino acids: CSVDGQGDGYTF.

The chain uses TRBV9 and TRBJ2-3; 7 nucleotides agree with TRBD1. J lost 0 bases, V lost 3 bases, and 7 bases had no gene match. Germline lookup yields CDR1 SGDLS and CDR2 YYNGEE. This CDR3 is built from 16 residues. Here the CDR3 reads CASSDQGTVSTDTQYF. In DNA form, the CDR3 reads TGTGCCAGCAGCGACCAGGGGACAGTAAGCACAGATACGCAGTATTTT.

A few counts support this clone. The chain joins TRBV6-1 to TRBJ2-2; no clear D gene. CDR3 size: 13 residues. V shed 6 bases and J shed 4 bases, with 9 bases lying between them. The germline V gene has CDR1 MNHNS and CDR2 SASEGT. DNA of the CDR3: TGTGCCAGCAGGTATCGGAGCACCGGGGAGCTGTTTTTT. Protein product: CASRYRSTGELFF.

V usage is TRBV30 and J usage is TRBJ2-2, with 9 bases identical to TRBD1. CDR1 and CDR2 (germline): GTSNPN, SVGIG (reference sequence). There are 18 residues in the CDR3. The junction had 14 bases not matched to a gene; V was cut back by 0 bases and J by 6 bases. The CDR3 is CAWSVLVFGTGKAGELFF. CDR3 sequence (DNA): TGTGCCTGGAGTGTACTAGTGTTCGGGACAGGGAAGGCCGGGGAGCTGTTTTTT.

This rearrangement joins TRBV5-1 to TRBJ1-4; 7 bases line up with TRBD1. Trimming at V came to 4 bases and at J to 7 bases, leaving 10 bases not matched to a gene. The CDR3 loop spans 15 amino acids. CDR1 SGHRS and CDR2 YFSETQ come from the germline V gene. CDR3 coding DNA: TGCGCCAGCAGCCCCGACAGGGCTGGTGGTGAAAAACTGTTTTTT. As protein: CASSPDRAGGEKLFF.

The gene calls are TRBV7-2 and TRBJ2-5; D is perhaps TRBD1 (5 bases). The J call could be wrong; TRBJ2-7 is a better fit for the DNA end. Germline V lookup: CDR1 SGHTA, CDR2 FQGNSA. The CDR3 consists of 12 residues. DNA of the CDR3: TGTGCCAGCAGCTTTCAGGGCTTCGAGCAGTACTTC. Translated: CASSFQGFEQYF.

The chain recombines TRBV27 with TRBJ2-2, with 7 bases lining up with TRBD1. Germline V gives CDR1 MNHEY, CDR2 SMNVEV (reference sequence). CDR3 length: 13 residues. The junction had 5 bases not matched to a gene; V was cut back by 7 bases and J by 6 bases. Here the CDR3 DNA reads TGTGCCAGCAAAATAGGGGGCGCCGGGGAGCTGTTTTTT. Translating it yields CASKIGGAGELFF.

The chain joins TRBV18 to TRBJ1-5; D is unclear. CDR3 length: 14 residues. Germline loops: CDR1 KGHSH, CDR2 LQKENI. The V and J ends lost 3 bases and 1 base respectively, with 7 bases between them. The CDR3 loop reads CASSPGGSNQPQHF. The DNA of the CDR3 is TGTGCCAGCTCACCTGGCGGAAGCAATCAGCCCCAGCATTTT.